The clone carrying this T cell receptor beta chain was seen repeatedly, ten times or more. No antigen is known for it. TCRdb called the 5' RACE reads again in MiXCR, with one record for every CDR3 protein. The sample yields nearly 40,000 distinct CDR3 sequences, about 20% seen once. Findings of the study overall: The TCR gene usage of tumor memory CD4+ T cells clustered together with blood and lymph node memory CD4+ cells and with lymph node naive CD4+ cells.

CD25-based Treg depletion was applied to purified naive CD4+ T cells. CDR3 size: 15 residues. CDR1 is MNHEY and CDR2 is SVGAGI in the germline V gene. Trimming cost V 3 bases and J 6 bases, with 15 bases left between them. The chain employs TRBV6-5 and TRBJ2-1; D unclear. The source is a female donor with breast cancer. Sample: naive CD4+ T cells sorted from a lymph node. Subset noted: naive CD4+ T cells, CD4+CD45RA+CD25-. The CDR3 region has the DNA TGTGCCAGCAGTTATGTCCCTCGAGCCTCCAATGAGCAGTTCTTC. Its protein is CASSYVPRASNEQFF.